The present TCR beta chain was sequenced within a study of T cells in localized non-small cell lung cancer. Study findings and constraints: Adjacent lung held a median roughly 60 of the top 100 tumor clones. Of the tissues analyzed, uninvolved adjacent lung showed maximal T cell clonality, greater than tumor. Greater T cell density in blood accompanied longer overall survival.

The repertoire was sequenced with immunoSEQ multiplex PCR; TCRdb's copy has only in-frame clones and lacks some. Found here are 41,000 or so clones, about 86% of them singletons; the top ten hold roughly 7.1%. As concerns this clone: Its matching antigen is unknown.

J was trimmed by 1 base and V by 2 bases; bases with no gene match: 9. In germline, CDR1 is LNHNV, CDR2 YYDKDF (reference sequence). The CDR3 loop spans 17 amino acids. This sequence originates from a woman between 18 and 49 years old with stage III lung adenocarcinoma. The sequenced sample was peripheral blood, obtained before any cancer treatment. V and J are TRBV15 and TRBJ2-5, with 8 positions matching TRBD2. This chain's CDR3 is CATSRIRGGGPQETQYF. The CDR3 DNA sequence: TGTGCCACCAGCAGAATCCGTGGCGGGGGGCCCCAAGAGACCCAGTACTTC.